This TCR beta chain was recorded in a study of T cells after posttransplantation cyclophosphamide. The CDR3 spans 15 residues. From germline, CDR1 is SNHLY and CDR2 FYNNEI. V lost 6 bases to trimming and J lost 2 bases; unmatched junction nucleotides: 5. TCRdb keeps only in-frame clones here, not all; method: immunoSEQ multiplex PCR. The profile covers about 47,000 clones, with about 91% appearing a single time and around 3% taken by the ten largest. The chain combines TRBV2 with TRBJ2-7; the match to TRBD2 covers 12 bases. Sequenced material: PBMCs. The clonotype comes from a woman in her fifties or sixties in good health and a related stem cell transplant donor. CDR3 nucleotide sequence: TGTGCCAGCAGCCCAAGGACTAGCGGGACCTACGAGCAGTACTTC. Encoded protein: CASSPRTSGTYEQYF.